This passage covers 29 T cell receptor beta chains from one sample sequenced in a study of blood T cell repertoires in COVID-19. Profiling relied on immunoSEQ multiplex PCR, and the TCRdb table lists in-frame clones only, not all of them. Found here are about 260,000 clones, 75% to 90% of them singletons; the top ten hold roughly 2%. The specimen was peripheral blood. The receptors here all came from a woman aged 45-65 years who had recovered from COVID-19.

In this sample, this clone turned up many times. Written as DNA, the CDR3 is TGCAGCGGGACGGAGGCGGGGGATGGCTACACCTTC. It encodes CSGTEAGDGYTF. The chain has TRBV29-1 and TRBJ1-2; TRBD1 might be the D (5 bases). Trimming cost V 7 bases and J 6 bases, with 15 bases left between them. Germline CDR1 is SQVTM and CDR2 is ANQGSEA. CDR3 length: 12 amino acids. Based on the CDR3 plus reference TRBV29-1 and TRBJ1-2, the full variable domain is SAVISQKPSRDICQRGTSLTIQCQVDSQVTMMFWYRQQPGQSLTLIATANQGSEATYESGFVIDKFPISRPNLTFSTLTVSNMSPEDSSIYLCSGTEAGDGYTFGSGTRLTVV.

This clone was seen a few times. The CDR3, as DNA: TGCGCCAGCAGCCGTACCGGGAGAGCCACAGATACGCAGTATTTT. It specifies CASSRTGRATDTQYF. The chain uses TRBV5-1 and TRBJ2-3; D might be TRBD2 (6 bases). Trimming removed 4 bases at V and 2 bases at J, with 14 bases between. CDR3 length: 15 amino acids. Per germline, CDR1 SGHRS and CDR2 YFSETQ.

The rearrangement joins TRBV6-2 or TRBV6-3 to TRBJ2-1; 13 positions agree with TRBD2. V lost 4 bases and J lost 9; bases outside the gene matches: 12. Germline V gene lookup returns CDR1 MNHEY and CDR2 SVGEGT. CDR3 size: 17 residues. The DNA for the CDR3 is TGTGCCAGCAGTTCAACACGACTAGCGGGAGGATGGGGTGAGCAGTTCTTC. This gives the protein CASSSTRLAGGWGEQFF.

This rearrangement joins TRBV7-2 to TRBJ2-3; 9 nucleotides agree with TRBD2. Germline V gene lookup returns CDR1 SGHTA and CDR2 FQGNSA. Trimming cost V 8 bases and J 3 bases; bases outside gene matches: 6. The CDR3 runs to 14 residues. CDR3 nucleotide sequence: TGTGCCAGCGGCGCGGGGGGGCGAACAGATACGCAGTATTTT. It is translated as CASGAGGRTDTQYF.

The genes are TRBV2 and TRBJ1-2, with 11 bases matching TRBD1. Trimming at V came to 6 bases and at J to 8 bases, leaving 5 bases not matched to a gene. The CDR3 is made up of 13 amino acids. Looked up from germline, CDR1 is SNHLY and CDR2 is FYNNEI. In DNA form, the CDR3 reads TGTGCCAGCAGGGGGACAGGGGGAGGCGGCTACACCTTC. It yields the protein CASRGTGGGGYTF.

V gene TRBV15 combines with J gene TRBJ2-7; 8 positions match TRBD2. After removal of 0 bases from V and 5 bases from J, the junction contained 9 bases not matched to a gene. Germline lookup yields CDR1 LNHNV and CDR2 YYDKDF (reference sequence). The CDR3 loop spans 16 amino acids. In DNA form, the CDR3 reads TGTGCCACCAGCAGAGATACGGGACTAGTGTTCGACGAGCAGTACTTC. Its translation: CATSRDTGLVFDEQYF.

In its sample, this clone was seen a few times. This chain connects TRBV28 to TRBJ1-1, with 10 bases fitting TRBD1. The CDR3 contains 16 residues. V dropped 2 bases and J dropped 4; count of bases not matched to a gene: 7. Germline CDR1 and CDR2: MDHEN and SYDVKM. CDR3: CASSLGDRGLSTEAFF. The CDR3 coding sequence is TGTGCCAGCAGTTTAGGGGACAGGGGATTAAGCACTGAAGCTTTCTTT.

The chain uses TRBV25-1 and TRBJ2-1; 9 nucleotides agree with TRBD1. V lost 6 bases, J lost 6 bases, and 3 bases stayed unmatched. The germline V gene encodes CDR1 MGHDK and CDR2 SYGVNS. The CDR3 length is 13 residues. The CDR3 nucleotides read TGTGCCAGCAGCACAGGGGGCTTCAATGAGCAGTTCTTC. The encoded protein is CASSTGGFNEQFF.

The V gene is TRBV18, the J gene TRBJ2-5; 8 bases match TRBD1. This CDR3 region has 16 residues. In germline, CDR1 is KGHSH, CDR2 LQKENI. V shed 6 bases and J 5 bases; nucleotides not matched to a gene: 14. The CDR3 loop is CASSDPSTGDKETQYF. The CDR3 nucleotides read TGTGCCAGCTCCGACCCCTCGACAGGGGACAAGGAGACCCAGTACTTC.

This chain links TRBV6-5 with TRBJ2-3, with 7 bases lining up with TRBD2. Germline CDR1 MNHEY, CDR2 SVGAGI. The V and J ends lost 8 bases and 8 bases, in that order; junction bases with no gene match: 1. CDR3 length equals 10 residues. CDR3 bases: TGTGCCAGCCGACTAGCTACGCAGTATTTT. Protein sequence: CASRLATQYF.

The genes are TRBV5-1 and TRBJ2-7, with D perhaps TRBD2 (6 bases). The germline gives CDR1 SGHRS, CDR2 YFSETQ. Trimming cost V 7 bases and J 2 bases, with 16 bases left between them. This CDR3 has 14 residues. The CDR3 region is CASGLGTLTYEQYF. Here the CDR3 DNA reads TGCGCCAGCGGACTCGGGACTCTTACCTACGAGCAGTACTTC.

The chain links TRBV29-1 to TRBJ2-7; TRBD2 matches 8 bases. The trim removed 5 bases at V and 2 bases at J, leaving 2 bases unmatched. The CDR3 has 12 residues. Germline assignment: CDR1 SQVTM and CDR2 ANQGSEA. CDR3 sequence reads: CSVTSGTYEQYF. In DNA, the CDR3 is TGCAGCGTTACTAGCGGTACCTACGAGCAGTACTTC.

This chain joins TRBV19 and TRBJ1-5; no reliable D call. This CDR3 has 15 amino acids. Trimming removed 7 bases at V and 4 bases at J, with 17 bases between. The germline V gene has CDR1 LNHDA and CDR2 SQIVND (reference sequence). CDR3 bases: TGTGCCAGTACCTCCCCAGGCAGCCGTAATCAGCCCCAGCATTTT. Translating it yields CASTSPGSRNQPQHF.

This clone was counted between two and nine times. The chain uses TRBV5-4 and TRBJ1-1, with 9 bases that match TRBD1. In germline, CDR1 is SGHNT, CDR2 YYREEE (reference sequence). V lost 5 bases to trimming and J lost 6 bases; unmatched junction nucleotides: 8. This CDR3 is built from 14 residues. For the CDR3, the DNA is TGTGCCAGCAGATCGACAGGGGGTAAGGCTGAAGCTTTCTTT. Its protein is CASRSTGGKAEAFF. The full variable domain, with the rest looked up from reference TRBV5-4 and TRBJ1-1, is ETGVTQSPTHLIKTRGQQVTLRCSSQSGHNTVSWYQQALGQGPQFIFQYYREEENGRGNFPPRFSGLQFPNYSSELNVNALELDDSALYLCASRSTGGKAEAFFGQGTRLTVV.

The rearrangement joins TRBV7-2 to TRBJ2-2, with 7 bases identical to TRBD2. The CDR3 extends over 16 amino acids. Germline V gene sequence: CDR1 SGHTA, CDR2 FQGNSA. J lost 7 bases, V lost 2 bases, and 10 bases had no gene match. The CDR3: CASSLFGGGTVGELFF. The CDR3 DNA is TGTGCCAGCAGCTTATTCGGCGGGGGTACGGTCGGGGAGCTGTTTTTT.

This rearrangement joins TRBV12-5 to TRBJ2-2; 7 bases are shared with TRBD2. This CDR3 spans 17 amino acids. Trimming cost V 7 bases and J 6 bases; bases outside gene matches: 17. Germline loops: CDR1 LGHNT, CDR2 FRNRAP. The CDR3 loop reads CASADTVRGRAPGELFF. The CDR3 coding sequence is TGTGCTAGTGCCGATACAGTTCGAGGGAGGGCCCCCGGGGAGCTGTTTTTT.

The rearrangement uses TRBV7-6 and TRBJ2-7; D perhaps matches TRBD1 (6 bases). The CDR3 loop spans 15 amino acids. The germline CDR1 and CDR2 sequences are SGHVS and FNYEAQ. Trimming removed 1 base from V and 3 bases from J, with 13 bases in between. The CDR3 reads CASSLVQGGVYEQYF. CDR3 bases: TGTGCCAGCAGCTTAGTTCAAGGGGGAGTCTACGAGCAGTACTTC.

The chain joins TRBV18 to TRBJ2-7; a weak D match, TRBD1 (6 bases). Germline V gene sequence: CDR1 KGHSH, CDR2 LQKENI. V was trimmed by 3 bases and J by 6 bases, leaving 21 bases between them. This CDR3 contains 16 residues. CDR3 DNA sequence: TGTGCCAGCTCACCCTCGCAGGGGCTGCAACCGGGCGAGCAGTACTTC. This translates into CASSPSQGLQPGEQYF.

The rearrangement uses TRBV5-5 and TRBJ2-7, with 7 bases matching TRBD2. From germline, CDR1 is SGHKS and CDR2 YYEKEE (reference sequence). Trimming took 7 bases from V and 3 from J; bases not matched to a gene: 7. The length of the CDR3 is 13 residues. The CDR3 sequence: CASLGGINYEQYF. DNA for the CDR3: TGTGCCAGCTTGGGGGGGATTAACTACGAGCAGTACTTC.

In nucleotides, the CDR3 is TGTGCCAGCCAAGGACAGATCCAAGAGACCCAGTACTTC. Translated, it gives CASQGQIQETQYF. The V and J genes are TRBV7-9 and TRBJ2-5, with D possibly matching TRBD1 (6 bases). In germline, CDR1 is SEHNR, CDR2 FQNEAQ (reference sequence). The germline V and J ends were trimmed by 8 bases and 1 base, with 11 bases remaining between them. This CDR3 has 13 residues. Complete variable domain (other parts from reference TRBV7-9 and TRBJ2-5): DTGVSQNPRHKITKRGQNVTFRCDPISEHNRLYWYRQTLGQGPEFLTYFQNEAQLEKSRLLSDRFSAERPKGSFSTLEIQRTEQGDSAMYLCASQGQIQETQYFGPGTRLLVL.

The rearrangement joins TRBV6-2 or TRBV6-3 to TRBJ1-2, with TRBD1 identical over 8 bases. Trimming at V came to 5 bases and at J to 4 bases, leaving 9 bases not matched to a gene. The length of the CDR3 is 15 residues. Germline V gene lookup returns CDR1 MNHEY and CDR2 SVGEGT. The CDR3 spells CASSPRTGYSYGYTF. CDR3 DNA sequence: TGTGCCAGCAGTCCCCGGACAGGGTATAGCTATGGCTACACCTTC.

The V gene is TRBV2, the J gene TRBJ2-7; 9 bases are shared with TRBD2. The CDR3 runs 15 residues. V lost 4 bases, J lost 4 bases, and 8 bases stayed unmatched. Germline CDR1 and CDR2: SNHLY and FYNNEI. This chain's CDR3 is CASSALAGEGYEQYF. As DNA, the CDR3 is TGTGCCAGCAGTGCGTTAGCGGGAGAGGGGTACGAGCAGTACTTC.

The chain links TRBV3-1 (or the pseudogene TRBV3-2) to TRBJ2-7; TRBD1 aligns across 10 bases. Per germline, CDR1 LGHDT and CDR2 YNNKEL (reference sequence). The CDR3 runs to 14 residues. The ends lost 6 bases at V and 6 bases at J; junction bases unmatched: 8. As DNA, the CDR3 is TGTGCCAGCAGTACAAAGACAGGGGGCGCCGAGCAGTACTTC. Encoded protein: CASSTKTGGAEQYF.

The V and J genes are TRBV10-3 and TRBJ2-2; no firm D call. The CDR3 extends over 14 amino acids. With 4 bases removed from V and 1 base from J, the gap between germline ends came to 7 bases. From germline, CDR1 is ENHRY and CDR2 SYGVKD. The CDR3 region is CAISVQRNTGELFF. CDR3 in DNA: TGTGCCATCAGTGTACAACGGAACACCGGGGAGCTGTTTTTT.

The chain recombines TRBV7-2 with TRBJ2-1; 10 bases are a match to TRBD2. The V gene's germline CDR1 is SGHTA and CDR2 FQGNSA. This CDR3 is built from 16 residues. J was trimmed by 7 bases and V by 3 bases; bases with no gene match: 9. The CDR3 nucleotides read TGTGCCAGCAGCTTTGAAGTAAGCGGGGGGGCGAATGAGCAGTTCTTC. It encodes CASSFEVSGGANEQFF.

The chain couples TRBV18 to TRBJ1-1, with TRBD1 matching 7 bases. Germline V CDR1 and CDR2: KGHSH, LQKENI. The ends lost 3 bases at V and 3 bases at J; junction bases unmatched: 7. The CDR3 loop spans 15 amino acids. The CDR3 nucleotides are TGTGCCAGCTCACCCTCAGGGGGTTCCCACACTGAAGCTTTCTTT. Translating it yields CASSPSGGSHTEAFF.

V and J are TRBV6-5 and TRBJ1-5; possible D gene TRBD1, 6 bases. Trimming removed 6 bases at V and 3 bases at J, with 15 bases between. Germline V gene lookup returns CDR1 MNHEY and CDR2 SVGAGI. The length of the CDR3 is 15 residues. Here the CDR3 DNA reads TGTGCCAGCAGCCGCACCGACAGGCCCAATCAGCCCCAGCATTTT. Its protein is CASSRTDRPNQPQHF.

The genes are TRBV12-5 and TRBJ2-2, with TRBD1 matching over 9 bases. Germline CDR1 and CDR2: LGHNT and FRNRAP. The CDR3 is made up of 13 amino acids. J gave up 8 bases and V 4 bases, and 2 bases lay outside the gene matches. This CDR3 is CASGWTGVGELFF. The CDR3, as DNA: TGTGCTAGTGGTTGGACAGGGGTGGGGGAGCTGTTTTTT. The complete variable domain, with remaining parts taken from reference TRBV12-5 and TRBJ2-2, reads DARVTQTPRHKVTEMGQEVTMRCQPILGHNTVFWYRQTMMQGLELLAYFRNRAPLDDSGMPKDRFSAEMPDATLATLKIQPSEPRDSAVYFCASGWTGVGELFFGEGSRLTVL.

V usage is TRBV12-3 or TRBV12-4 and J usage is TRBJ2-2; D is unresolved. V lost 7 bases and J lost 6, with 6 bases in between. This CDR3 has 11 amino acids. The DNA for the CDR3 is TGTGCCAGCACCTCTGCCGGGGAGCTGTTTTTT. The encoded protein is CASTSAGELFF.